Here is one T cell receptor beta chain with its context. The entry originates in a study of blood T cell repertoires in COVID-19. Participants came from 24 US areas, aged about 18 to 100 years. Two consecutive negative NP/OP PCR tests, clearance, or resolved symptoms defined Cohort 3 recovery. Sequenced by immunoSEQ multiplex PCR; TCRdb stores in-frame clones only, minus some. The table includes more than 300,000 clones, approximately 84% detected once. The CDR3 consists of 16 residues. V dropped 8 bases and J dropped 2; count of bases not matched to a gene: 11. Looked up from germline, CDR1 is KGHDR and CDR2 is SFDVKD.

This chain connects TRBV24-1 to TRBJ1-3, with 7 positions matching TRBD1. The sequence derives from a man between 25 and 39 years old who had recovered from COVID-19. Sequenced input: PBMCs or T cells enriched from blood (not recorded which). CDR3 DNA sequence: TGTGCCACCACTGAAGACAGGGCCCCTCCTGGAAACACCATATATTTT. Residues: CATTEDRAPPGNTIYF.